The source of this TCR beta chain is a study of blood T cell repertoires in COVID-19. Profiling relied on immunoSEQ multiplex PCR, and the TCRdb table lists in-frame clones only, not all of them. Of some 190,000 clones listed, roughly nine tenths are singletons. The CDR3 is 14 residues long. Deletions cut 3 bases from V and 2 bases from J, with 13 bases between. Germline CDR1 and CDR2: SQVTM and ANQGSEA. This receptor was obtained from a woman aged 40 to 55 with acute COVID-19. The sample was PBMCs or T cells enriched from blood (not recorded which). This chain links TRBV29-1 with TRBJ1-2; TRBD1 is a possible D gene (5 bases). Here the CDR3 reads CSVDEGRGNYGYTF. CDR3 bases: TGCAGCGTTGACGAAGGTCGGGGGAACTATGGCTACACCTTC.